This passage covers 15 T cell receptor beta chains from one sample sequenced in a study of blood T cell repertoires in COVID-19. Sequenced by immunoSEQ multiplex PCR; TCRdb stores in-frame clones only, minus some. The table lists 190,000 or so clones, approximately 85% of them singletons. What was sequenced was peripheral blood. The receptor source for this set is a woman aged 80 or over with acute or convalescent COVID-19.

Only a few counts were recorded for this clone. The rearrangement joins TRBV4-1 to TRBJ1-1, with 8 nucleotides matching TRBD1. The CDR3 sequence is 15 residues long. V lost 5 bases to trimming and J lost 7 bases; unmatched junction nucleotides: 12. Germline CDR1 reads MGHRA; CDR2 reads YSYEKL. In DNA, the CDR3 is TGCGCCAGCAGCGTTACCGGGACAGGCCAGCTTGAAGCTTTCTTT. As protein: CASSVTGTGQLEAFF.

Note on this clone: Other DNA sequences within the sample encode an identical CDR3. V usage is TRBV21-1 and J usage is TRBJ2-1; the DNA was not used to check the table's D call, TRBD1. TRBV21-1 corresponds to a pseudogene. The length of the CDR3 is 16 residues. The chain's CDR3 is CASSKGGDRAYNEQFF. The CDR3 coding sequence is TGTGCCAGCAGCAAAGGGGGAGACAGGGCCTACAATGAGCAGTTCTTC.

This chain links TRBV29-1 with TRBJ2-1; 14 nucleotides match TRBD2. Germline-derived CDR1 and CDR2 are SQVTM and ANQGSEA. V shed 6 bases and J 1 base; nucleotides not matched to a gene: 8. The CDR3 runs 17 residues. This CDR3 reads CSVPLTSGRASYNEQFF. CDR3 DNA: TGCAGCGTCCCATTGACTAGCGGGAGGGCGTCCTACAATGAGCAGTTCTTC.

This clone has a handful of counts. The V gene is TRBV11-3, the J gene TRBJ2-1, with 11 positions matching TRBD2. The CDR3 contains 15 residues. The V gene end was trimmed by 0 bases and the J gene end by 8 bases; junction bases not matched to a gene: 3. Germline CDR1 SGHNT, CDR2 YENEEA. This CDR3 reads CASSLDSGRADEQFF. CDR3 in DNA: TGTGCCAGCAGCTTAGATAGCGGGAGGGCCGATGAGCAGTTCTTC.

This chain connects TRBV7-9 to TRBJ1-4; 7 positions match TRBD1. Germline V gene sequence: CDR1 SEHNR, CDR2 FQNEAQ (reference sequence). CDR3 length: 16 amino acids. V dropped 3 bases and J dropped 4; count of bases not matched to a gene: 8. The CDR3 here is CASSFTSGTVNEKLFF. As DNA, the CDR3 is TGTGCCAGCAGCTTCACCTCAGGGACAGTTAATGAAAAACTGTTTTTT. The full variable domain, in which reference TRBV7-9 and TRBJ1-4 provide the parts outside the CDR3, is DTGVSQNPRHKITKRGQNVTFRCDPISEHNRLYWYRQTLGQGPEFLTYFQNEAQLEKSRLLSDRFSAERPKGSFSTLEIQRTEQGDSAMYLCASSFTSGTVNEKLFFGSGTQLSVL.

The chain combines TRBV10-3 with TRBJ1-1; a weak D match, TRBD1 (5 bases). Germline CDR1 reads ENHRY; CDR2 reads SYGVKD. The CDR3 spans 16 residues. V was shortened by 4 bases and J by 1 base, with 16 bases between the two germline ends. CDR3 bases: TGTGCCATCAGTGGGGGCCGAGCACCCCAGAACACTGAAGCTTTCTTT. This gives the protein CAISGGRAPQNTEAFF.

The V call is TRBV10-3, the J call TRBJ1-6; 10 bases align to TRBD1. Germline V CDR1 and CDR2: ENHRY, SYGVKD. The junction had 6 bases not matched to a gene; V was cut back by 7 bases and J by 6 bases. The CDR3 is 15 amino acids. Written as DNA, the CDR3 is TGTGCCATCAAAGCGGACAGGGGGGGTAATTCACCCCTCCACTTT. Amino acids: CAIKADRGGNSPLHF.

The V call is TRBV21-1, the J call TRBJ2-3; TRBD2 was called by the table and not checked on the DNA. TRBV21-1 is a known pseudogene. This CDR3 has 16 amino acids. The CDR3 is CASSGRPAASTDTQYF. As DNA, the CDR3 is TGTGCCAGCAGCGGCCGCCCGGCGGCTAGCACAGATACGCAGTATTTT.

The chain couples TRBV7-2 to TRBJ2-1; the match to TRBD2 covers 7 bases. This CDR3 is built from 15 residues. Germline V gene sequence: CDR1 SGHTA, CDR2 FQGNSA. V shed 2 bases and J 7 bases; nucleotides not matched to a gene: 8. CDR3 DNA: TGTGCCAGCAGCTTAAACCGAGCGGGACGTAATGAGCAGTTCTTC. It translates to CASSLNRAGRNEQFF. Based on the CDR3 plus reference TRBV7-2 and TRBJ2-1, the full variable domain is GAGVSQSPSNKVTEKGKDVELRCDPISGHTALYWYRQSLGQGLEFLIYFQGNSAPDKSGLPSDRFSAERTGGSVSTLTIQRTQQEDSAVYLCASSLNRAGRNEQFFGPGTRLTVL.

V usage is TRBV6-5 and J usage is TRBJ1-1, with TRBD1 matching 7 bases. CDR3 size: 14 residues. The V gene's germline CDR1 is MNHEY and CDR2 SVGAGI. Trimming at V came to 6 bases and at J to 0 bases, leaving 4 bases not matched to a gene. In DNA form, the CDR3 reads TGTGCCAGCAGAACCGACAGGGTGAACACTGAAGCTTTCTTT. Protein sequence: CASRTDRVNTEAFF.

This clone was observed once. The chain employs TRBV7-7 and TRBJ2-7, with 9 positions matching TRBD2. Germline trimming cut 3 bases from V and 3 bases from J; bases unmatched to any gene: 6. The germline V gene has CDR1 SSHAT and CDR2 FNYEAQ (reference sequence). This CDR3 region has 15 residues. CDR3 residues: CASSLRGGSGYEQYF. The CDR3 DNA reads as TGTGCCAGCAGCTTGCGGGGGGGCTCTGGCTACGAGCAGTACTTC.

This clone was seen more than once but under ten times. The DNA for the CDR3 is TGTGCCAGCAGCTTAGGAAGGGAGTTTGGCTACACCTTC. Translated: CASSLGREFGYTF. This chain joins TRBV5-6 and TRBJ1-2, with D uncertain. The CDR3 runs to 13 residues. V lost 2 bases and J lost 7, with 12 bases in between. Germline V gives CDR1 SGHDT, CDR2 YYEEEE.

The V and J genes are TRBV10-3 and TRBJ2-2; possibly TRBD1 for D (6 bases). This CDR3 is 12 amino acids long. Germline lookup yields CDR1 ENHRY and CDR2 SYGVKD. V was shortened by 11 bases and J by 5 bases, with 12 bases between the two germline ends. The CDR3 sequence is CAADSQTGELFF. The DNA of the CDR3 is TGTGCCGCGGACAGCCAGACCGGGGAGCTGTTTTTT.

V gene TRBV19 combines with J gene TRBJ1-6; TRBD1 matches at 12 bases. V shed 5 bases, J shed 9 bases, and the junction held 5 bases outside the gene matches. Germline V gene data show CDR1 as LNHDA and CDR2 as SQIVND (reference sequence). CDR3 length equals 15 residues. The chain's CDR3 is CASSPGTGGASPLHF. CDR3 bases: TGTGCCAGTAGTCCGGGGACAGGGGGCGCTTCACCCCTCCACTTT.

The chain recombines TRBV5-1 with TRBJ1-2, with 7 bases that match TRBD1. V trimming: 3 bases; J trimming: 6 bases; junction bases outside the gene matches: 5. Germline V gene sequence: CDR1 SGHRS, CDR2 YFSETQ. This CDR3 comprises 13 residues. The CDR3: CASSSRQGNGYTF. CDR3 DNA sequence: TGCGCCAGCAGCTCCCGACAGGGTAATGGCTACACCTTC.